This is a list of T cell receptor beta chains from one sample in a study of blood T cell repertoires in COVID-19. The table came from immunoSEQ multiplex PCR; TCRdb's copy has only in-frame clones and leaves some out. The sample holds 200,000 to 300,000 clones; over 80% are singletons and the top ten take roughly 1.4%. The material sequenced was peripheral blood. All receptors come from a woman between 35 and 50 years old who had recovered from COVID-19. Each CDR3 is given without its conserved first and last residue. Each record gives: V gene, J gene, D gene, CDR3 protein. A D gene is named only where the DNA matches it firmly.

V gene: TRBV5-1
J gene: TRBJ2-5
D gene: TRBD2
CDR3 protein: ASSSGDQETQY

V gene: TRBV19
J gene: TRBJ1-5
D gene: TRBD1
CDR3 protein: ASQTGGYNQPQH

V gene: TRBV6-5
J gene: TRBJ2-2
D gene: NA
CDR3 protein: ASSEKVAGTGELF

V gene: TRBV19
J gene: TRBJ2-2
D gene: NA
CDR3 protein: ASSSRGNTGELF

V gene: TRBV5-1
J gene: TRBJ1-2
D gene: NA
CDR3 protein: ASSWGTRPSIGYT

V gene: TRBV18
J gene: TRBJ1-2
D gene: TRBD1
CDR3 protein: ASSPYFAAGTGGDFGYGYT

V gene: TRBV3-1/TRBV3-2
J gene: TRBJ2-4
D gene: NA
CDR3 protein: ASSQDSLAKNIQY

V gene: TRBV19
J gene: TRBJ2-7
D gene: NA
CDR3 protein: ASSSRQETTYEQY

V gene: TRBV5-6
J gene: TRBJ2-5
D gene: NA
CDR3 protein: ASSWRQEETQY

V gene: TRBV12-3/TRBV12-4
J gene: TRBJ2-1
D gene: NA
CDR3 protein: ASLQVGHNEQF

V gene: TRBV12-2
J gene: TRBJ2-4
D gene: NA
CDR3 protein: ASRRKPPGQGAENIQY

V gene: TRBV19
J gene: TRBJ1-5
D gene: NA
CDR3 protein: ASNPQGPNQPQH

V gene: TRBV15
J gene: TRBJ2-2
D gene: NA
CDR3 protein: ATSETGRGWTGELF

V gene: TRBV30
J gene: TRBJ1-1
D gene: TRBD1
CDR3 protein: AWSVHRGTEAF

V gene: TRBV7-2
J gene: TRBJ1-5
D gene: TRBD1
CDR3 protein: ASSFQGETNQPQH

V gene: TRBV14
J gene: TRBJ1-6
D gene: NA
CDR3 protein: ASSQGGRGNYSPLH

V gene: TRBV7-9
J gene: TRBJ2-1
D gene: NA
CDR3 protein: ASSKGQTHVDEQF

V gene: TRBV6-5
J gene: TRBJ1-5
D gene: TRBD1
CDR3 protein: ASRSNRGHQPQH

V gene: TRBV28
J gene: TRBJ2-5
D gene: NA
CDR3 protein: ASSSGAEETQY

V gene: TRBV28
J gene: TRBJ1-5
D gene: NA
CDR3 protein: ASSRSNQPQH

V gene: TRBV11-3
J gene: TRBJ2-2
D gene: NA
CDR3 protein: ASSLDLGELF

V gene: TRBV6-5
J gene: TRBJ2-1
D gene: TRBD2
CDR3 protein: ASSQLAGFYNEQF